The 31 T cell receptor beta chains presented below share a single source sample, sequenced in a study of T cell repertoires in cytomegalovirus infection. One entry per CDR3 protein results from TCRdb running MiXCR on the reads. Found here are roughly 280,000 distinct CDR3 sequences, approximately 10% of them singletons; the top ten hold about 14%. Source material: PBMCs. All receptors come from a human donor in good health (CMV status not recorded). Some clones in this sample may be carry-over from other donors' samples.

The table lists this clonotype with many counts. The chain carries TRBV7-2 and TRBJ2-2, with TRBD2 matching over 7 bases. Germline loops: CDR1 SGHTA, CDR2 FQGNSA. The CDR3 is made up of 15 amino acids. J was trimmed by 3 bases and V by 6 bases; bases with no gene match: 7. The CDR3 region is CASSPGLGDTGELFF. The CDR3 DNA reads TGTGCCAGCAGTCCAGGACTAGGGGACACCGGGGAGCTGTTTTTT.

This clonotype was picked up many times. The chain carries TRBV6-9 and TRBJ2-3; D not resolved. Deletions cut 8 bases from V and 4 bases from J, with 10 bases between. CDR3 length: 12 residues. Germline lookup yields CDR1 MNHGY and CDR2 SVAAGI. Here the CDR3 reads CASSPVADTQYF. DNA for the CDR3: TGTGCCAGCTCCCCGGTGGCAGATACGCAGTATTTT.

The sample holds many counts of this clonotype. The chain links TRBV19 to TRBJ1-4; 7 bases are shared with TRBD1. With V trimmed by 10 bases and J by 8 bases, 10 bases remained unmatched. Germline V gives CDR1 LNHDA, CDR2 SQIVND (reference sequence). The CDR3 is 13 residues long. The CDR3 is CATGRDRGEKLFF. The CDR3 nucleotides read TGTGCCACTGGCCGGGACAGAGGGGAAAAACTGTTTTTT.

This clonotype occurred many times. The chain recombines TRBV20-1 with TRBJ2-1; D call uncertain. CDR1 and CDR2 from the germline V gene are DFQATT and SNEGSKA (reference sequence). V was shortened by 3 bases and J by 0 bases, with 9 bases between the two germline ends. The CDR3 loop spans 14 amino acids. The CDR3 nucleotides are TGCAGTGCTAGGCCCTGGAACTCCTACAATGAGCAGTTCTTC. Translation: CSARPWNSYNEQFF.

This chain links TRBV18 with TRBJ1-2, with D perhaps matching TRBD1 (5 bases). The ends were cut back, 3 bases at V and 2 bases at J, with 7 bases in the middle. Germline assignment: CDR1 KGHSH and CDR2 LQKENI. This CDR3 has 13 amino acids. CDR3 residues: CASSPDTNYGYTF. CDR3 nucleotide sequence: TGTGCCAGCTCACCGGACACGAACTATGGCTACACCTTC.

This clonotype was seen many times. This rearrangement joins TRBV6-2 or TRBV6-3 to TRBJ2-1; TRBD2 aligns across 10 bases. In germline, CDR1 is MNHEY, CDR2 SVGEGT. The CDR3 length is 15 residues. The ends lost 5 bases at V and 8 bases at J; junction bases unmatched: 9. The CDR3 protein is CASSQLAGGLDEQFF. For the CDR3, the DNA is TGTGCCAGCAGTCAGTTAGCGGGGGGACTCGATGAGCAGTTCTTC.

This clonotype showed up just a few times. The chain couples TRBV19 to TRBJ1-6, with D unresolved. The CDR3 covers 13 residues. Germline CDR1 is LNHDA and CDR2 is SQIVND (reference sequence). The germline V and J ends were trimmed by 0 bases and 7 bases, with 4 bases remaining between them. The CDR3 bases are TGTGCCAGTAGTATAGACGCAAATTCACCCCTCCACTTT. This gives the protein CASSIDANSPLHF.

This clonotype was recorded at least ten times. The genes are TRBV7-8 and TRBJ2-1, with D hard to call. This CDR3 comprises 12 residues. V lost 0 bases to trimming and J lost 9 bases, with 6 bases between them. Germline loops: CDR1 SGHVS, CDR2 FQNEAQ. CDR3 loop: CASSLARGEQFF. In DNA form, the CDR3 reads TGTGCCAGCAGCTTAGCACGTGGTGAGCAGTTCTTC.

At least ten counts were recorded for this clonotype. CDR3 in amino acids: CASSLASGDYGYTF. The CDR3 DNA reads as TGTGCCAGCAGCTTAGCGTCAGGGGACTATGGCTACACCTTC. The rearrangement links TRBV7-2 to TRBJ1-2; perhaps TRBD1 as D (6 bases). V was pared by 0 bases and J by 3 bases, with 8 bases between. CDR3 size: 14 residues. Germline CDR1 and CDR2: SGHTA and FQGNSA.

This clonotype was seen ten or more times. The gene calls are TRBV7-2 and TRBJ1-6; possibly TRBD1 for D (5 bases). V was shortened by 5 bases and J by 10 bases, with 12 bases between the two germline ends. Germline-derived CDR1 and CDR2 are SGHTA and FQGNSA. CDR3 length: 13 residues. CDR3 DNA: TGTGCCAGCAGCCTACACGGGGGATCACCCCTCCACTTT. The encoded protein is CASSLHGGSPLHF.

Details on this clonotype: A much larger clonotype is one base distant, so this may be a read error. V and J are TRBV7-2 and TRBJ1-1; 11 nucleotides agree with TRBD1. Germline-derived CDR1 and CDR2 are SGHTA and FQGNSA. The CDR3 covers 13 residues. CDR3 DNA: TGTGCCAACAGCCGGGACAGGGGGGCTGAAGCTTTCTTT. It specifies CANSRDRGAEAFF.

This clonotype was seen ten or more times. The V gene is TRBV7-6, the J gene TRBJ2-1; 8 bases are a match to TRBD2. CDR1 is SGHVS and CDR2 is FNYEAQ in the germline V gene. This CDR3 is 15 amino acids long. The J segment lost 5 bases and the V segment lost 5 bases, leaving 8 bases of the junction unmatched. CDR3: CASSPYRGGNNEQFF. Written as DNA, the CDR3 is TGTGCCAGCAGCCCCTATCGCGGGGGGAACAATGAGCAGTTCTTC.

The rearrangement links TRBV28 to TRBJ1-1, with TRBD1 matching over 9 bases. The germline V gene encodes CDR1 MDHEN and CDR2 SYDVKM. The J segment lost 11 bases and the V segment lost 5 bases, leaving 15 bases of the junction unmatched. The CDR3 contains 15 residues. Here the CDR3 DNA reads TGTGCCAGCAGTCCCTCGACAGGGGGGGCGGTTTCTGCTTTCTTT. Translating it yields CASSPSTGGAVSAFF.

The sample holds many counts of this clonotype. The chain is built from TRBV6-5 and TRBJ1-6; 9 nucleotides align to TRBD1. CDR1 is MNHEY, CDR2 SVGAGI, per germline. V gave up 2 bases and J gave up 0 bases; unmatched junction bases: 5. The CDR3 spans 18 residues. The DNA of the CDR3 is TGTGCCAGCAGTTACGGGACAGGGCTCAGCTCCTATAATTCACCCCTCCACTTT. Translation gives CASSYGTGLSSYNSPLHF.

Concerning this clonotype itself: With a much larger clone just one base away, this may be a read error. The V and J genes are TRBV6-8 and TRBJ2-3; a possible D gene is TRBD2 (5 bases). The germline V gene has CDR1 MNHGY and CDR2 SAAAGT. The CDR3 loop spans 14 amino acids. The CDR3 reads CATGRASITDTRYF. The CDR3 coding sequence is TGTGCCACCGGGCGGGCGTCTATTACAGATACGCGGTATTTT.

This clonotype has at least ten counts. The J gene is TRBJ1-5, the V gene TRBV20-1; 7 bases align to TRBD1. J lost 2 bases, V lost 0 bases, and 7 bases had no gene match. CDR1 is DFQATT and CDR2 is SNEGSKA in the germline V gene (reference sequence). This CDR3 spans 16 amino acids. The CDR3 is CSARDLNRGGNQPQHF. The CDR3 nucleotides read TGCAGTGCTAGAGACCTAAACAGGGGTGGCAATCAGCCCCAGCATTTT.

Ten or more counts support this clonotype. V and J are TRBV7-2 and TRBJ2-7; no clear D. The CDR3 is made up of 11 amino acids. Trimming took off 3 bases at V and 7 bases at J, with 7 bases between the two ends. The germline V gene encodes CDR1 SGHTA and CDR2 FQGNSA. The CDR3 nucleotides are TGTGCCAGCAGCTTTCGACATGAGCAGTACTTC. Its protein product is CASSFRHEQYF. Full variable domain (rest looked up from reference TRBV7-2 and TRBJ2-7): GAGVSQSPSNKVTEKGKDVELRCDPISGHTALYWYRQSLGQGLEFLIYFQGNSAPDKSGLPSDRFSAERTGGSVSTLTIQRTQQEDSAVYLCASSFRHEQYFGPGTRLTVT.

In this sample, this clonotype turned up many times. The V call is TRBV7-2, the J call TRBJ1-2; D is perhaps TRBD1 (6 bases). Germline V gene sequence: CDR1 SGHTA, CDR2 FQGNSA. The V end was cut by 5 bases, the J end by 6 bases, with 16 bases between. CDR3 length: 14 residues. CDR3 region: CASSRGTRIHGYTF. CDR3 DNA sequence: TGTGCCAGCAGCCGCGGGACACGGATACATGGCTACACCTTC.

This chain connects TRBV20-1 to TRBJ2-3; TRBD2 aligns across 7 bases. Germline V gives CDR1 DFQATT, CDR2 SNEGSKA (reference sequence). The J segment lost 3 bases and the V segment lost 1 base, leaving 7 bases of the junction unmatched. This CDR3 comprises 15 residues. CDR3 in amino acids: CSARGGGVGTDTQYF. The DNA for the CDR3 is TGCAGTGCTAGAGGGGGAGGGGTGGGGACAGATACGCAGTATTTT.

This clonotype was seen repeatedly, ten times or more. The chain carries TRBV7-2 and TRBJ2-3, with TRBD2 matching over 14 bases. With 5 bases clipped from V and 0 bases from J, the junction kept 4 bases outside the gene matches. The CDR3 is 17 residues long. Germline lookup yields CDR1 SGHTA and CDR2 FQGNSA. CDR3 sequence: CASSPGLAGASTDTQYF. CDR3 sequence (DNA): TGTGCCAGCAGCCCGGGACTAGCGGGGGCTAGCACAGATACGCAGTATTTT.

This chain connects TRBV5-6 to TRBJ1-1; D remains unclear. CDR1 is SGHDT and CDR2 is YYEEEE in the germline V gene. This CDR3 is 15 amino acids long. The ends were cut back, 3 bases at V and 1 base at J, with 13 bases in the middle. The CDR3 DNA follows: TGTGCCAGCAGCTATCAAGTACGGGGGAACACTGAAGCTTTCTTT. This translates into CASSYQVRGNTEAFF.

This clonotype occurred many times. The chain uses TRBV7-2 and TRBJ1-1; the D gene is possibly TRBD1 (6 bases). This CDR3 contains 15 residues. Germline CDR1 reads SGHTA; CDR2 reads FQGNSA. Trimming left V 5 bases short and J 0 bases short, with 13 bases between. The CDR3 bases are TGTGCCAGCAGCCCAGGGGCGCGGCTGAACACTGAAGCTTTCTTT. Protein product: CASSPGARLNTEAFF.

This clonotype was counted many times. The J gene is TRBJ2-3, the V gene TRBV7-4; tentative D call: TRBD1 (5 bases). V lost 1 base and J lost 5, with 13 bases in between. In germline, CDR1 is SGHVT, CDR2 SQSDAQ. This CDR3 region has 15 residues. The CDR3 loop is CASSLEAGQGDTQYF. DNA of the CDR3: TGTGCCAGCAGCTTAGAGGCAGGGCAGGGAGATACGCAGTATTTT.

The chain has TRBV7-2 and TRBJ2-7, with D possibly matching TRBD2 (6 bases). The CDR3 contains 17 residues. The V gene's germline CDR1 is SGHTA and CDR2 FQGNSA. V was cut by 3 bases and J by 2 bases, with 20 bases left in between. The CDR3 coding sequence is TGTGCCAGCAGCTTGGGGGGTCCTGGACTGCTCACCTACGAGCAGTACTTC. Encoded protein: CASSLGGPGLLTYEQYF.

This clonotype came up many times. The V call is TRBV12-3 or TRBV12-4, the J call TRBJ1-5, with a weak D call TRBD1 (6 bases). There are 13 residues in the CDR3. The V gene lost 8 bases and the J gene lost 7 bases, with 15 bases spanning the gap. CDR3 amino acids: CASVKDSTQPQHF. CDR3 DNA: TGTGCCAGCGTGAAGGACAGCACACAGCCCCAGCATTTT.

This clonotype was counted only a few times. The rearrangement joins TRBV6-5 to TRBJ2-5; 8 nucleotides match TRBD1. Germline V gene sequence: CDR1 MNHEY, CDR2 SVGAGI. V trimming: 5 bases; J trimming: 5 bases; junction bases outside the gene matches: 10. This CDR3 is 15 amino acids long. The CDR3 spells CASSPPGGKTETQYF. CDR3 coding DNA: TGTGCCAGCAGTCCCCCAGGGGGCAAAACGGAGACCCAGTACTTC.

This rearrangement joins TRBV6-6 to TRBJ2-5, with D possibly matching TRBD2 (6 bases). The CDR3 is made up of 18 amino acids. Germline values: CDR1 MNHNY, CDR2 SVGAGI (reference sequence). V was cut by 4 bases and J by 2 bases, with 23 bases left in between. CDR3: CASSSPGFATGLQETQYF. CDR3 in DNA: TGTGCCAGCAGTTCCCCCGGATTCGCAACGGGACTTCAAGAGACCCAGTACTTC.

The sample holds many counts of this clonotype. The chain couples TRBV7-9 to TRBJ2-5, with D tentatively TRBD1 or TRBD2 (5 bases each). The CDR3 has 13 residues. Trimming shortened V by 4 bases and J by 2 bases, and 8 bases separated the two germline ends. Germline CDR1 and CDR2: SEHNR and FQNEAQ (reference sequence). This chain's CDR3 is CASSWDGQETQYF. Here the CDR3 DNA reads TGTGCCAGCAGCTGGGACGGTCAAGAGACCCAGTACTTC.

This clonotype came up once. This rearrangement joins TRBV12-3 or TRBV12-4 to TRBJ1-1, with D unresolved. The V end was cut by 6 bases, the J end by 0 bases, with 17 bases between. The CDR3 totals 16 residues. DNA for the CDR3: TGTGCCAGCAGCCCCTCCGAAAGCGTTATGAACACTGAAGCTTTCTTT. Translation gives CASSPSESVMNTEAFF.

This clonotype was picked up many times. The CDR3 nucleotides are TGCGCCAGCAGCGTTGGTCACGGGGCAAGCTCTGGAAACACCATATATTTT. Translation: CASSVGHGASSGNTIYF. The chain recombines TRBV5-1 with TRBJ1-3; tentatively, D is TRBD1 (5 bases). The V gene's germline CDR1 is SGHRS and CDR2 YFSETQ. Trimming shortened V by 4 bases and J by 0 bases, and 17 bases separated the two germline ends. The CDR3 sequence is 17 residues long.

This clonotype was found many times. V gene TRBV7-2 combines with J gene TRBJ2-7; D is ambiguous. Germline assignment: CDR1 SGHTA and CDR2 FQGNSA. The ends were cut back, 4 bases at V and 0 bases at J, with 4 bases in the middle. This CDR3 is 12 amino acids long. CDR3 coding DNA: TGTGCCAGCAGCTCGAGCTCCTACGAGCAGTACTTC. Protein product: CASSSSSYEQYF.